This T cell receptor beta chain was captured in a study of T cell responses to AZD1222 COVID-19 vaccine. Notes on the study in general: There were vaccine-associated CD4 TCRs across spike, dominant at 160-218 and 743-854.

The CDR3 covers 15 residues. V was shortened by 0 bases and J by 4 bases, with 13 bases between the two germline ends. Germline CDR1 and CDR2: SGHRS and YFSETQ. The data were produced by immunoSEQ multiplex PCR, yet TCRdb's version contains in-frame clones alone and is incomplete. The data hold about 120,000 clones, with approximately 91% observed a single time. Note on this clone: Antigen specificity is unknown.

The sequence was collected from an adult who received the AZD1222 COVID-19 vaccine. This material consisted of peripheral blood, taken 28 days after the second AZD1222 dose. The chain carries TRBV5-1 and TRBJ2-5; D tentatively reads TRBD1 or TRBD2 (5 bases each). CDR3 region: CASSLGGSRGETQYF. The CDR3 bases are TGCGCCAGCAGCTTGGGTGGATCGAGGGGAGAGACCCAGTACTTC. The variable domain in full, completed from reference TRBV5-1 and TRBJ2-5, reads KAGVTQTPRYLIKTRGQQVTLSCSPISGHRSVSWYQQTPGQGLQFLFEYFSETQRNKGNFPGRFSGRQFSNSRSEMNVSTLELGDSALYLCASSLGGSRGETQYFGPGTRLLVL.